This paragraph reports one T cell receptor beta chain. The antigen is undetermined. Trimming shortened V by 0 bases and J by 3 bases, and 13 bases separated the two germline ends. This CDR3 contains 16 residues. Germline-derived CDR1 and CDR2 are MDHEN and SYDVKM. Here immunoSEQ multiplex PCR was the method, and the copy in TCRdb shows in-frame clones only, minus some. The sample lists fewer than 120,000 clones, about nine tenths occurring once. The source of the sample is a study of T cell responses to AZD1222 COVID-19 vaccine. Study in general: Analyses pooled second doses at about 4 or about 12 weeks.

The study, taken as a whole, reports: Donors were mostly white British, more females; clonal diversity possibly underestimated. At study baseline, merely several AZD1222 recipients were seropositive. Regions left unmutated in variants are reportedly the target of nearly half of spike-specific TCRs.

This chain links TRBV28 with TRBJ2-3, with D tentatively TRBD1 (7 bases). This receptor was identified in an adult in good health. The specimen was peripheral blood, collected on day 0 of AZD1222 vaccination. The CDR3 DNA reads as TGTGCCAGCAGTTTATGGTTGACAGGGACTACAGATACGCAGTATTTT. Translated, it gives CASSLWLTGTTDTQYF. Full variable domain (remainder filled in from reference TRBV28 and TRBJ2-3): DVKVTQSSRYLVKRTGEKVFLECVQDMDHENMFWYRQDPGLGLRLIYFSYDVKMKEKGDIPEGYSVSREKKERFSLILESASTNQTSMYLCASSLWLTGTTDTQYFGPGTRLTVL.